A selection of T cell receptor beta chains follows, all from one sample in a study of tumor-infiltrating lymphocytes in primary liver carcinoma. MiXCR, applied by TCRdb to the multiplex PCR reads, yields one record per CDR3 protein. The sample holds 40,000 to 60,000 distinct CDR3 sequences, about 68% seen once. Sequenced input: liver tumor tissue from sampling region 3. These receptors originate from a middle-aged man with primary liver carcinoma and hepatitis B virus infection. Each CDR3 is given with its conserved first and last residue. A D gene is named only where the DNA matches it firmly. Some rows mark clone size as missing; the rest say once, few, many or name a class of expanded clone.

D gene: .; clone size: many; V gene: TRBV24-1; J gene: TRBJ2-1; CDR3 DNA: TGTGCCACCAGTGACTTAGTTGGGATCGGGGAGCAGTTCTTC; CDR3 protein: CATSDLVGIGEQFF
D gene: TRBD2; clone size: .; V gene: TRBV11-1; J gene: TRBJ2-1; CDR3 DNA: TGTGCCGGCTGCCTGGGACTAGCGGGAGAAGTTGACAGTGAGCAGTTCTTC; CDR3 protein: CAGCLGLAGEVDSEQFF
D gene: .; clone size: .; V gene: TRBV20-1; J gene: TRBJ2-6; CDR3 DNA: TGCAGTGCTAGACAGGGTGGGGCCAACGTCCTGACTTTC; CDR3 protein: CSARQGGANVLTF
D gene: .; clone size: .; V gene: TRBV12-3/TRBV12-4; J gene: TRBJ1-1; CDR3 DNA: TGTGTCAGCAGGCCTCAACAGGGTAGCACTGAAGCTTTCTTT; CDR3 protein: CVSRPQQGSTEAFF
D gene: TRBD2; clone size: .; V gene: TRBV11-2; J gene: TRBJ2-1; CDR3 DNA: TGTGCCAGCAGCTTGGGGGGGACTGGATACAATGAGAAGTTCTTC; CDR3 protein: CASSLGGTGYNEKFF
D gene: TRBD2; clone size: .; V gene: TRBV29-1; J gene: TRBJ2-7; CDR3 DNA: TGCAACGTGGAGACGAGAGAAACGCGGGAGCAATACTTC; CDR3 protein: CNVETRETREQYF
D gene: .; clone size: .; V gene: TRBV12-3/TRBV12-4; J gene: TRBJ2-7; CDR3 DNA: TGTGTCAGCAGTGCGAGTTCCTACGAGAAGTACTTC; CDR3 protein: CVSSASSYEKYF
D gene: .; clone size: .; V gene: TRBV6-5; J gene: TRBJ1-1; CDR3 DNA: TGTGCCAGCAATTACGGACGCCCCGCGACTGAAGCTTTCTTT; CDR3 protein: CASNYGRPATEAFF
D gene: .; clone size: once; V gene: TRBV5-6; J gene: TRBJ2-4; CDR3 DNA: TGTGTCAGCAGCTTACTAGGGAAAAACATTCAGTACTTC; CDR3 protein: CVSSLLGKNIQYF
D gene: .; clone size: .; V gene: TRBV12-3/TRBV12-4; J gene: TRBJ2-1; CDR3 DNA: TGTGCCAGCAGTCTCGGGGGAACCTCCCACAATGAGCAGCTCTTC; CDR3 protein: CASSLGGTSHNEQLF
D gene: .; clone size: .; V gene: TRBV12-3/TRBV12-4; J gene: TRBJ2-5; CDR3 DNA: TGTGCCAGCAGTATGGACCTCCCCCCAGAGACCCAGTACTTC; CDR3 protein: CASSMDLPPETQYF
D gene: TRBD1; clone size: .; V gene: TRBV10-3; J gene: TRBJ2-7; CDR3 DNA: TGTGCCATCACTGAGTTCCCCCTCCAGACCGGGACAGGGAACTACGAGCAATACTTC; CDR3 protein: CAITEFPLQTGTGNYEQYF
D gene: TRBD2; clone size: .; V gene: TRBV4-1; J gene: TRBJ2-2; CDR3 DNA: TGTGCCAGCAATCTAGCGGGAGATGTCACCGGGGAGCCGTTTTTT; CDR3 protein: CASNLAGDVTGEPFF
D gene: .; clone size: .; V gene: TRBV29-1; J gene: TRBJ2-1; CDR3 DNA: TGCGGCGTGGGGCCTCCTTCCAGTTCCTGCAATGAGCAGTTCTTC; CDR3 protein: CGVGPPSSSCNEQFF
D gene: .; clone size: .; V gene: TRBV6-6; J gene: TRBJ2-1; CDR3 DNA: TGTGCTAGCAGTTCCCGCACGGACGGGAGCTCCTACGAGCAGTTCTTC; CDR3 protein: CASSSRTDGSSYEQFF
D gene: .; clone size: .; V gene: TRBV11-2; J gene: TRBJ1-2; CDR3 DNA: TGTGCCAGCAGCTTAGATGGGGGCTATGGTTACACCTTC; CDR3 protein: CASSLDGGYGYTF
D gene: .; clone size: few; V gene: TRBV11-3; J gene: TRBJ2-3; CDR3 DNA: TGTGCCAGCAGTCCCCAGGGTGGTGATAGGCAGTATTTT; CDR3 protein: CASSPQGGDRQYF
D gene: .; clone size: many; V gene: TRBV5-1; J gene: TRBJ1-6; CDR3 DNA: TGCGCCAGCAGCTCCAGACAGCCCGGAGGGTCACCCCTCCACTTT; CDR3 protein: CASSSRQPGGSPLHF
D gene: .; clone size: .; V gene: TRBV11-2; J gene: TRBJ2-5; CDR3 DNA: TGTGCCTGCAGATCCCGGGACTCGGCCCACCAAAAGACCCGGTACTTC; CDR3 protein: CACRSRDSAHQKTRYF
D gene: .; clone size: once; V gene: TRBV5-6; J gene: TRBJ2-1; CDR3 DNA: TGTGCCAGCAGCTTGGAGGGGGTAAGCTCCTACGATGAACAGTTCTTC; CDR3 protein: CASSLEGVSSYDEQFF
D gene: .; clone size: few; V gene: TRBV30; J gene: TRBJ2-7; CDR3 DNA: TGTGCCTGGAGTGGGGGATACACCTACGAGCAGTACTTC; CDR3 protein: CAWSGGYTYEQYF
D gene: .; clone size: .; V gene: TRBV5-1; J gene: TRBJ2-1; CDR3 DNA: TGCGTCAGCAGCCCCACTGGGGCAGTAACCAATGAGCAGTTCTTC; CDR3 protein: CVSSPTGAVTNEQFF
D gene: .; clone size: .; V gene: TRBV2; J gene: TRBJ2-2; CDR3 DNA: TGTGCCAGCACCCCCCCAAACACCGGGGAGCTGTTTTTT; CDR3 protein: CASTPPNTGELFF
D gene: .; clone size: .; V gene: TRBV11-2; J gene: TRBJ2-1; CDR3 DNA: TGTGTCAGCTTAAATGATGCCTATGAGCAGTTCTTC; CDR3 protein: CVSLNDAYEQFF
D gene: .; clone size: .; V gene: TRBV7-9; J gene: TRBJ2-7; CDR3 DNA: TGTGCCAGCTGCATGGGAACTAGCTCAGGGCAGTACTTC; CDR3 protein: CASCMGTSSGQYF
D gene: TRBD2; clone size: .; V gene: TRBV11-1; J gene: TRBJ2-1; CDR3 DNA: TGTGCCAGCAACTTGGGACTATCGGGAGAAGTTGACAATGAGCAGTTCTTC; CDR3 protein: CASNLGLSGEVDNEQFF
D gene: .; clone size: .; V gene: TRBV7-3; J gene: TRBJ1-6; CDR3 DNA: TGCGCCAGCAGCTTAACGCCGGGCTACAATTCACCCCTCTACTTT; CDR3 protein: CASSLTPGYNSPLYF
D gene: .; clone size: medium-sized; V gene: TRBV11-1; J gene: TRBJ1-2; CDR3 DNA: TGTGCCAGCAGCTTAGCTGCGGGGGCCTATGGCTACACCTTC; CDR3 protein: CASSLAAGAYGYTF
D gene: .; clone size: once; V gene: TRBV4-1; J gene: TRBJ2-1; CDR3 DNA: TGCCCCAGCAGCCTTTATGACAATGAGCAGCTCTTC; CDR3 protein: CPSSLYDNEQLF
D gene: .; clone size: few; V gene: TRBV4-2; J gene: TRBJ2-7; CDR3 DNA: TGTGCCAGTAGCCGAAACCCCCGACTTATCTACGAGCAGTACTTC; CDR3 protein: CASSRNPRLIYEQYF
D gene: TRBD2; clone size: .; V gene: TRBV6-5; J gene: TRBJ2-1; CDR3 DNA: TGTGCCAGCAATTATAATCAGCTAGCGGGAGGCAATGAGCAGTTCTTC; CDR3 protein: CASNYNQLAGGNEQFF